One sample yielded the 20 T cell receptor beta chains listed below, sequenced in a study of beta chain features in type 1 diabetes. These receptors lack a known antigen. Reverse transcribing all isolated RNA meant expressed TCRB transcripts were sequenced. Here immunoSEQ multiplex PCR was the method, and the copy in TCRdb shows in-frame clones only, minus some. Altogether 300,000 or so clones are present, roughly 14% being singletons, with the ten largest covering roughly 0.015%. Study results and caveats: TCRB CDR3s were moderately but significantly shorter in Type 1 diabetes patients in all four CD4+ subsets.

Material: naive CD4+ T cells from blood. The receptors derive from a woman aged 18-29 years with type 1 diabetes.

This chain uses TRBV4-1 with TRBJ2-1, with 11 positions matching TRBD2. The V and J ends lost 6 bases and 4 bases, in that order; junction bases with no gene match: 5. The CDR3 is 15 amino acids. Germline CDR1 reads MGHRA; CDR2 reads YSYEKL. The CDR3 spells CASRTGLADYNEQFF. The CDR3 DNA follows: TGCGCCAGCAGAACGGGACTAGCGGATTACAATGAGCAGTTCTTC.

In this sample, this clone turned up a few times. The chain couples TRBV5-4 to TRBJ2-2, with D perhaps TRBD1 (6 bases). CDR3 length equals 13 residues. V was pared by 0 bases and J by 8 bases, with 8 bases between. Germline V gives CDR1 SGHNT, CDR2 YYREEE (reference sequence). The CDR3 DNA is TGTGCCAGCAGCTTGGGACAGGTGGGGGAGCTGTTTTTT. Amino acid sequence: CASSLGQVGELFF.

The table lists this clone with a few counts. The chain is built from TRBV29-1 and TRBJ1-4, with D perhaps matching TRBD1 (5 bases). CDR1 is SQVTM and CDR2 is ANQGSEA in the germline V gene. V was shortened by 4 bases and J by 4 bases, with 19 bases between the two germline ends. The CDR3 loop spans 16 amino acids. CDR3 DNA sequence: TGCAGCGTTGGGCGGCAGGGCCGCGCCAGTAATGAAAAACTGTTTTTT. Encoded protein: CSVGRQGRASNEKLFF.

This clone was counted a few times. V gene TRBV28 combines with J gene TRBJ2-4; 8 bases are a match to TRBD1. The junction had 21 bases not matched to a gene; V was cut back by 8 bases and J by 9 bases. Per germline, CDR1 MDHEN and CDR2 SYDVKM. CDR3 length: 17 amino acids. The CDR3 spells CASRLNPTGALSVIQYF. CDR3 sequence (DNA): TGTGCCAGCCGCCTCAACCCGACAGGGGCACTCTCGGTCATTCAGTACTTC. Supplemented by reference TRBV28 and TRBJ2-4, the full variable domain reads DVKVTQSSRYLVKRTGEKVFLECVQDMDHENMFWYRQDPGLGLRLIYFSYDVKMKEKGDIPEGYSVSREKKERFSLILESASTNQTSMYLCASRLNPTGALSVIQYFGAGTRLSVL.

This clone was seen a few times. The CDR3 spells CSARLETQYF. The CDR3 DNA reads TGCAGTGCTAGACTGGAGACCCAGTACTTC. This chain links TRBV20-1 with TRBJ2-5; no definite D call. CDR3 size: 10 residues. Germline-derived CDR1 and CDR2 are DFQATT and SNEGSKA (reference sequence). V gave up 2 bases and J gave up 5 bases, with 3 bases separating them.

The chain is built from TRBV28 and TRBJ1-2, with TRBD1 matching 7 bases. CDR3 size: 14 residues. CDR1 is MDHEN and CDR2 is SYDVKM in the germline V gene. Trimming took 6 bases from V and 2 from J; bases not matched to a gene: 6. CDR3 DNA: TGTGCCAGCAGCCAGACGACAGGGAACTATGGCTACACCTTC. It translates to CASSQTTGNYGYTF.

This clone was detected only a few times. The chain combines TRBV25-1 with TRBJ2-1, with D possibly matching TRBD2 (6 bases). The CDR3 runs 17 residues. The germline CDR1 and CDR2 sequences are MGHDK and SYGVNS. The germline V and J ends were trimmed by 3 bases and 1 base, with 16 bases remaining between them. The CDR3: CASSDPLSSESYNEQFF. The CDR3 coding sequence is TGTGCCAGCAGTGATCCCTTGTCTAGCGAATCCTACAATGAGCAGTTCTTC.

The chain employs TRBV5-1 and TRBJ1-1, with a possible D match to TRBD1 (5 bases). This CDR3 comprises 16 residues. The germline gives CDR1 SGHRS, CDR2 YFSETQ. Trimming removed 2 bases from V and 4 bases from J, with 18 bases in between. CDR3 in amino acids: CASSFLSGFVGTEAFF. CDR3 coding DNA: TGCGCCAGCAGCTTTCTTTCAGGGTTTGTAGGCACTGAAGCTTTCTTT.

CDR3 loop: CASSEGLAGGYEQFF. CDR3 nucleotides: TGTGCCAGCAGCGAGGGACTAGCGGGAGGATACGAGCAGTTCTTC. The V gene is TRBV6-1, the J gene TRBJ2-1; 15 positions match TRBD2. CDR3 length equals 15 residues. V lost 6 bases to trimming and J lost 10 bases; unmatched junction nucleotides: 7. CDR1 is MNHNS, CDR2 SASEGT, per germline.

This chain links TRBV28 with TRBJ2-1, with TRBD2 identical over 12 bases. With 7 bases clipped from V and 7 bases from J, the junction kept 14 bases outside the gene matches. The length of the CDR3 is 17 residues. Per germline, CDR1 MDHEN and CDR2 SYDVKM. The CDR3 nucleotides read TGTGCCAGCATCTCGGTTGTAGGCACTAGCGGGAGGAATGAGCAGTTCTTC. It codes for CASISVVGTSGRNEQFF. Drawing the rest from reference TRBV28 and TRBJ2-1, the complete variable domain is DVKVTQSSRYLVKRTGEKVFLECVQDMDHENMFWYRQDPGLGLRLIYFSYDVKMKEKGDIPEGYSVSREKKERFSLILESASTNQTSMYLCASISVVGTSGRNEQFFGPGTRLTVL.

The chain links TRBV30 to TRBJ1-5; D may be TRBD1 (6 bases). Germline V gives CDR1 GTSNPN, CDR2 SVGIG (reference sequence). Trimming pared 4 bases from V and 5 bases from J, leaving 18 bases between. This CDR3 is built from 15 residues. CDR3 bases: TGTGCCTGGACTCCGCGCAGGGGTTGGGATCAGCCCCAGCATTTT. Encoded protein: CAWTPRRGWDQPQHF.

This clone was counted only a few times. This chain joins TRBV7-2 and TRBJ2-1; 7 bases match TRBD1. J was trimmed by 14 bases and V by 2 bases; bases with no gene match: 15. CDR3 length: 15 residues. CDR1 is SGHTA and CDR2 is FQGNSA in the germline V gene. The CDR3 loop reads CASSLSAGRQGEKFF. For the CDR3, the DNA is TGTGCCAGCAGCTTATCAGCCGGAAGACAGGGCGAAAAGTTCTTC.

This clone has a handful of counts. One junction end does not reproduce the germline sequence, and a read error may be involved. The DNA of the CDR3 is TGTGCCTGGAGTCCTAACAGCTACGGGCAGTACTTC. This codes for CAWSPNSYGQYF. The gene calls are TRBV30 and TRBJ2-7, with D uncertain. Germline CDR1 reads GTSNPN; CDR2 reads SVGIG (reference sequence). This CDR3 spans 12 amino acids.

The chain employs TRBV23-1 and TRBJ1-3; no definite D call. TRBV23-1 has ORF status, its function being uncertain. The V end lost 5 bases, the J end lost 0 bases, and 23 bases lay between the germline ends. The CDR3 length is 19 residues. The CDR3 DNA reads as TGCGCCAGCAGTGGCGTCGTCCAACTTCAGAGACACTCTGGAAACACCATATATTTT. Residues: CASSGVVQLQRHSGNTIYF.

This chain connects TRBV30 to TRBJ2-7, with D perhaps TRBD2 (6 bases). The CDR3 runs to 15 residues. Trimming pared 3 bases from V and 3 bases from J, leaving 18 bases between. Germline CDR1 is GTSNPN and CDR2 is SVGIG (reference sequence). CDR3 nucleotides: TGTGCCTGGAGGGAGGGCCCTTCGGCCTTCTACGAGCAGTACTTC. Translation gives CAWREGPSAFYEQYF. Complete variable domain (other parts from reference TRBV30 and TRBJ2-7): SQTIHQWPATLVQPVGSPLSLECTVEGTSNPNLYWYRQAAGRGLQLLFYSVGIGQISSEVPQNLSASRPQDRQFILSSKKLLLSDSGFYLCAWREGPSAFYEQYFGPGTRLTVT.

This clone appeared a few times. The V gene is TRBV6-6, the J gene TRBJ1-4; D is undetermined. The CDR3 is 14 amino acids. The V gene lost 0 bases and the J gene lost 13 bases, with 15 bases spanning the gap. Germline assignment: CDR1 MNHNY and CDR2 SVGAGI (reference sequence). The CDR3 coding sequence is TGTGCCAGCAGTTACTCGTATCTCGCGGGTAGACTGTTTTTT. Translating it yields CASSYSYLAGRLFF.

This clone was counted between two and nine times. The chain uses TRBV18 and TRBJ2-7; 12 nucleotides line up with TRBD1. V was clipped by 5 bases and J by 6 bases; unmatched bases: 5. Looked up from germline, CDR1 is KGHSH and CDR2 is LQKENI. CDR3 size: 14 residues. CDR3 loop: CASSIGTGGGEQYV. In DNA, the CDR3 is TGTGCCAGCTCAATCGGGACAGGGGGCGGCGAGCAGTACGTC.

V is TRBV6-6 and J is TRBJ2-5; TRBD1 matches at 7 bases. Germline assignment: CDR1 MNHNY and CDR2 SVGAGI (reference sequence). CDR3 length: 14 residues. Trimming took 6 bases from V and 7 from J; bases not matched to a gene: 11. The CDR3 loop reads CASSDRTGVGTQYF. CDR3 nucleotide sequence: TGTGCCAGCAGCGACCGGACAGGCGTGGGGACCCAGTACTTC.

This clone was seen a handful of times. J is TRBJ2-7 and V is TRBV5-4; 11 nucleotides agree with TRBD2. The length of the CDR3 is 14 residues. V was clipped by 0 bases and J by 6 bases; unmatched bases: 2. Germline V gives CDR1 SGHNT, CDR2 YYREEE (reference sequence). The CDR3 coding sequence is TGTGCCAGCAGCTTGGGACTAGCGGGATTCGAGCAGTACGTC. It codes for CASSLGLAGFEQYV.

This clone was observed a handful of times. This rearrangement joins TRBV30 to TRBJ1-4; D is perhaps TRBD1 (5 bases). The CDR3 loop spans 13 amino acids. Germline V gives CDR1 GTSNPN, CDR2 SVGIG (reference sequence). V was pared by 1 base and J by 8 bases, with 11 bases between. Written as DNA, the CDR3 is TGTGCCTGGAGTGCAGGGTCTTTAGAAAAACTGTTTTTT. This gives the protein CAWSAGSLEKLFF.